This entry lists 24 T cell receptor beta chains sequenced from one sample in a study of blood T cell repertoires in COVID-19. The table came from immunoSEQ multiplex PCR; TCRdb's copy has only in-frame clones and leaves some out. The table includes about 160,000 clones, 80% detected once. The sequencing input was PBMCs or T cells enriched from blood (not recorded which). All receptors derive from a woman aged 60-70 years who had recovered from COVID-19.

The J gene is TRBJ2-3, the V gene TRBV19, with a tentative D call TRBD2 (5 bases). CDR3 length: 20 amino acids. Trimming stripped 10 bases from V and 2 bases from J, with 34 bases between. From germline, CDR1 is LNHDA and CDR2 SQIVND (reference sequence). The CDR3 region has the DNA TGTGCCACTTCGCTGGGAGCCGGAGCACCAAACCCCAAAACCACAGATACGCAGTATTTT. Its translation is CATSLGAGAPNPKTTDTQYF.

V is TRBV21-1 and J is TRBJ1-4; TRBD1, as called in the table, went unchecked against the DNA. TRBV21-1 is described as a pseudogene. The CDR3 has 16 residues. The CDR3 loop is CASTAKGQGTNEKLFF. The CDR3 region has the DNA TGTGCCAGCACCGCTAAGGGACAGGGAACTAATGAAAAACTGTTTTTT.

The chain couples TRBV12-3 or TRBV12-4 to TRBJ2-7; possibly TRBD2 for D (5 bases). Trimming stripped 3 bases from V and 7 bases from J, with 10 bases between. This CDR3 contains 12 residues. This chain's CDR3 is CASSFGPGEQYF. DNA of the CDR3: TGTGCCAGCAGTTTCGGGCCGGGAGAGCAGTACTTC.

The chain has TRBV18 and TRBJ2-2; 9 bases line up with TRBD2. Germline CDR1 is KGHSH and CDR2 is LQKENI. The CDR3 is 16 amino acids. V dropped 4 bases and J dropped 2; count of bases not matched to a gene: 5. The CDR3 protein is CASSRLAALNTGELFF. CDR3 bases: TGTGCCAGCTCACGACTAGCGGCACTTAACACCGGGGAGCTGTTTTTT. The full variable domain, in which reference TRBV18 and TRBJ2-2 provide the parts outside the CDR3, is NAGVMQNPRHLVRRRGQEARLRCSPMKGHSHVYWYRQLPEEGLKFMVYLQKENIIDESGMPKERFSAEFPKEGPSILRIQQVVRGDSAAYFCASSRLAALNTGELFFGEGSRLTVL.

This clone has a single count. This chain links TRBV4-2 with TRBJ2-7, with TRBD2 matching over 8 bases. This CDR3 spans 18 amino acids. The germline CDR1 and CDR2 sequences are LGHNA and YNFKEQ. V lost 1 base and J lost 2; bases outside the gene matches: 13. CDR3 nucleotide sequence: TGTGCCAGCAGCCAAGGGCTCCCAGGGCGGGGGGCAGCCTACGAGCAGTACTTC. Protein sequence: CASSQGLPGRGAAYEQYF.

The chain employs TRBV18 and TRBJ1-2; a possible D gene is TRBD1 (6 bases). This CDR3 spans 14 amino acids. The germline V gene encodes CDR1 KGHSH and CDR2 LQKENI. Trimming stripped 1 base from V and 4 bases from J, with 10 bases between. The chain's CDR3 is CASSPRAGVYGYTF. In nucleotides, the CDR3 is TGTGCCAGCTCACCACGCGCAGGGGTCTATGGCTACACCTTC.

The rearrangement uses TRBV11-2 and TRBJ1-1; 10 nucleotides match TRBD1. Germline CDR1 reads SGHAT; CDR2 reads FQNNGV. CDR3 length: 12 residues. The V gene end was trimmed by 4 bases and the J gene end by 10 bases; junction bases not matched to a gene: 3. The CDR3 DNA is TGTGCCAGCAGCTATGGGGACAGGGGAGCTTTCTTT. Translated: CASSYGDRGAFF.

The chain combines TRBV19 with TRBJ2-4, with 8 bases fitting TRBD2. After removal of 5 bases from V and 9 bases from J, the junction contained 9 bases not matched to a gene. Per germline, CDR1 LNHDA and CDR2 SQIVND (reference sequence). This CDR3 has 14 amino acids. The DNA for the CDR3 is TGTGCCAGTAGTCCCGGACTAGCCTCCGGCATTCAGTACTTC. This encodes CASSPGLASGIQYF.

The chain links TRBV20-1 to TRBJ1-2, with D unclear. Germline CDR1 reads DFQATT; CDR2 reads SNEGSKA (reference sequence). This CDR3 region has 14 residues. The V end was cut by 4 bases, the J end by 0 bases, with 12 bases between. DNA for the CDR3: TGCAGTGCTACTGACACCAGCGCTAACTATGGCTACACCTTC. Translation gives CSATDTSANYGYTF.

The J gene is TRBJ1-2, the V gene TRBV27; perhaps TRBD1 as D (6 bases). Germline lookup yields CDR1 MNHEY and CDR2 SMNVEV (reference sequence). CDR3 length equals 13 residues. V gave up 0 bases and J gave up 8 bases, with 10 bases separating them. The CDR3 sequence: CASSLSGGSGYTF. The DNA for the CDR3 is TGTGCCAGCAGTTTATCAGGGGGTAGCGGCTACACCTTC.

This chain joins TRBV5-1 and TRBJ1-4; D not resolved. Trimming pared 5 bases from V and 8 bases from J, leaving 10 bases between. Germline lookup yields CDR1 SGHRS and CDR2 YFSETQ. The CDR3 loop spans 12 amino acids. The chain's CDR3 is CASRRENEKLFF. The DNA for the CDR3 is TGCGCCAGCAGGCGGGAAAACGAAAAACTGTTTTTT.

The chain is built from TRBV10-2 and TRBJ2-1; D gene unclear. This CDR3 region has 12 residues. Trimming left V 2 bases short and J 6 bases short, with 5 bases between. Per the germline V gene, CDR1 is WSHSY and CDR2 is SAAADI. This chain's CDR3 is CASSETGNEQFF. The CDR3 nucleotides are TGCGCCAGCAGTGAGACCGGCAATGAGCAGTTCTTC.

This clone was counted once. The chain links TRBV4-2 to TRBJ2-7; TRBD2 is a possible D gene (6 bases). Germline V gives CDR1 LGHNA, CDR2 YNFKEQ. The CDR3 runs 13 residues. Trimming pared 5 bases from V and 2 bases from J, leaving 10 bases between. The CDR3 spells CASSNGLPYEQYF. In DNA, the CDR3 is TGTGCCAGCAGCAACGGACTACCCTACGAGCAGTACTTC.

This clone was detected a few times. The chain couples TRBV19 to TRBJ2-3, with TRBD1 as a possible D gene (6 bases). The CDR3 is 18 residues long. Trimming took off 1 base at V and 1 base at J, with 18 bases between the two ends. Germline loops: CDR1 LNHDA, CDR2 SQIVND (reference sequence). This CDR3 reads CASSIADHQGLGTDTQYF. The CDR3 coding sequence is TGTGCCAGTAGTATAGCCGACCATCAGGGGTTGGGCACAGATACGCAGTATTTT.

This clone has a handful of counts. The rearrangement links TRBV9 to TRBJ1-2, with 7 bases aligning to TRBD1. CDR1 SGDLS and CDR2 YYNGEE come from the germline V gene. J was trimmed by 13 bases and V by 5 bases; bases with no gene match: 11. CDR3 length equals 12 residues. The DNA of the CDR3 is TGTGCCAGCAGGTCAGGGACAGACCTGAGCACCTTC. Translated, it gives CASRSGTDLSTF.

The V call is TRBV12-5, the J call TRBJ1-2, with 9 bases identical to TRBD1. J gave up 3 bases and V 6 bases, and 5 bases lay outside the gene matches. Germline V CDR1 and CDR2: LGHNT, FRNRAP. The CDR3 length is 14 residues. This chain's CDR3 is CASGRQGVHYGYTF. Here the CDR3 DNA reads TGTGCTAGTGGGAGACAGGGGGTGCACTATGGCTACACCTTC.

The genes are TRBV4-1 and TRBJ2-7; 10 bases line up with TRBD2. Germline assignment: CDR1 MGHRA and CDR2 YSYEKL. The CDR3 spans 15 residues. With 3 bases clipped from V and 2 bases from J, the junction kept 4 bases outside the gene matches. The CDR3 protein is CASSQERGGAYEQYF. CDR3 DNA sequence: TGCGCCAGCAGCCAGGAGCGGGGGGGGGCCTACGAGCAGTACTTC.

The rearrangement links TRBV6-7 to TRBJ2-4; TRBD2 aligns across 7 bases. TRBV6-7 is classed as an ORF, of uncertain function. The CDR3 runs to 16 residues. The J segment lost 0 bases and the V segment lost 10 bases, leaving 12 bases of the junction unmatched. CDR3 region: CAITQGGDVAKNIQYF. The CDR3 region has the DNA TGTGCCATCACTCAGGGAGGGGATGTAGCCAAAAACATTCAGTACTTC.

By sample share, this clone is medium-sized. In DNA, the CDR3 is TGTGCCAGCAGTCCGGGTCAGGGGGTTCACACCTTC. It encodes CASSPGQGVHTF. The chain joins TRBV12-3 or TRBV12-4 to TRBJ1-2; 7 nucleotides match TRBD1. J lost 12 bases, V lost 5 bases, and 9 bases had no gene match. The CDR3 length is 12 residues.

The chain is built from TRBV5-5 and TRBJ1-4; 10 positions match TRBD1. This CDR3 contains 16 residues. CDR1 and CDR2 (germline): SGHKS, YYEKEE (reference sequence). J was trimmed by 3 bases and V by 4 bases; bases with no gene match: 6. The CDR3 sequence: CASSEGQGRANEKLFF. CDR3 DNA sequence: TGTGCCAGCAGCGAGGGACAGGGGAGGGCTAATGAAAAACTGTTTTTT.

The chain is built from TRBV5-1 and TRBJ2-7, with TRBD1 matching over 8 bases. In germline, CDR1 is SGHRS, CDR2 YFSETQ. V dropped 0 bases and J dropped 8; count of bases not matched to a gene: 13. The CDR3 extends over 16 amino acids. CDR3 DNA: TGCGCCAGCAGCTTGGGCCCCGTCGACAGGGGTTACCAGCAGTACTTC. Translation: CASSLGPVDRGYQQYF.

Written as DNA, the CDR3 is TGTGCCAGCAGCAGGACAGGGGTCCACGAGCAGTACTTC. Amino acids: CASSRTGVHEQYF. The rearrangement uses TRBV5-6 and TRBJ2-7, with TRBD1 matching over 9 bases. Germline V gene lookup returns CDR1 SGHDT and CDR2 YYEEEE. V dropped 4 bases and J dropped 5; count of bases not matched to a gene: 4. The CDR3 length is 13 residues.

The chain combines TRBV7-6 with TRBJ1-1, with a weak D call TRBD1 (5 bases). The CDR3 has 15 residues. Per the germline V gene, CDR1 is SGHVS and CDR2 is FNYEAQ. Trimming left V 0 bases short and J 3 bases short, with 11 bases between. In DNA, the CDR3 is TGTGCCAGCAGCTTAGCCATGGGGGGGGACACTGAAGCTTTCTTT. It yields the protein CASSLAMGGDTEAFF.

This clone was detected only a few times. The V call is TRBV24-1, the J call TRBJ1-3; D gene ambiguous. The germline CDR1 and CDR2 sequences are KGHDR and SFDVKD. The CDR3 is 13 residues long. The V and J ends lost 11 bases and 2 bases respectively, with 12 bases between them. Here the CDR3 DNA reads TGTGCCAGCACCACAGAAGCTGGAAACACCATATATTTT. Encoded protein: CASTTEAGNTIYF.